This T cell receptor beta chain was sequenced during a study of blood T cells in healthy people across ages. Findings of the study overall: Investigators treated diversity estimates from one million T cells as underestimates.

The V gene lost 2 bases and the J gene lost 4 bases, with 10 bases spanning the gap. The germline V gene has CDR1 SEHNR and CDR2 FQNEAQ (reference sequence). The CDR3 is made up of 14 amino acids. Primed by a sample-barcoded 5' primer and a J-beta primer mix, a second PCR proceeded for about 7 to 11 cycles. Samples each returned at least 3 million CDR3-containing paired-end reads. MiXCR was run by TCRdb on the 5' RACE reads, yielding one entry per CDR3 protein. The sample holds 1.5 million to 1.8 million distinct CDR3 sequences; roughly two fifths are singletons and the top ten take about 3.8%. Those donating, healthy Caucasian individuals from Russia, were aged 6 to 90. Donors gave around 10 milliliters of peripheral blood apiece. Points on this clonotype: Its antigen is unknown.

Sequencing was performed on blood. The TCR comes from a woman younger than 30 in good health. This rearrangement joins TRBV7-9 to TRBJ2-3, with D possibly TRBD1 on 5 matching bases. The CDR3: CASSLFQGADTQYF. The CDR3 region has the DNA TGTGCCAGCAGCTTATTCCAGGGCGCAGATACGCAGTATTTT.